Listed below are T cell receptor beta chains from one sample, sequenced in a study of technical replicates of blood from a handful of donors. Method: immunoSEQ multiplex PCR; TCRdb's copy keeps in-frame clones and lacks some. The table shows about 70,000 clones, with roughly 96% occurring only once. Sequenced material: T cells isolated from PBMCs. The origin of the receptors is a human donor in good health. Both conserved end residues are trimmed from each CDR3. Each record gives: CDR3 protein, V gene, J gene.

ASSPPTMSYEQY,TRBV5-1,TRBJ2-7
ASSQDVGSNTGELF,TRBV4-1,TRBJ2-2
ASPLGQGPSN,TRBV5-8,TRBJ2-7
ASSLFSLGAGVTGELF,TRBV7-8,TRBJ2-2
ASSVGWTTSYEQY,TRBV9,TRBJ2-7
ASSSSGQDPEAF,TRBV11-3,TRBJ1-1
ASSAKIRQY,TRBV6-1,TRBJ2-7
ASSLASGRALYEQY,TRBV5-1,TRBJ2-7
ASSLKSPYPYGYT,TRBV7-8,TRBJ1-2
ASSPRQEGYNTEAF,TRBV18,TRBJ1-1
ASSSLSQGYEQY,TRBV28,TRBJ2-7
ASSLERGFYEQY,TRBV5-1,TRBJ2-7
ASSEATDRESFYGYT,TRBV2,TRBJ1-2
ASGLSLLGGETQY,TRBV12-5,TRBJ2-5
ASSSGVNEQF,TRBV27,TRBJ2-1
ASSYVYEQY,TRBV2,TRBJ2-7
ATSKQVAYGYT,TRBV15,TRBJ1-2
ASSAADSSNQPQH,TRBV18,TRBJ1-5
ASSPTSGETQY,TRBV18,TRBJ2-5
ASSPGQAGITGELF,TRBV18,TRBJ2-2
ASTFSQQGFRGRNEQF,TRBV2,TRBJ2-1
ASSEVLAGNLETQY,TRBV6-1,TRBJ2-5
ASSLRGGRNTEAF,TRBV7-9,TRBJ1-1
ASSLVPSGGLSYNEQF,TRBV7-6,TRBJ2-1
ASSYYGTTLETQY,TRBV6-5,TRBJ2-5
ASSLEQNTEAF,TRBV5-1,TRBJ1-1
ASSSDSYEQY,TRBV6-6,TRBJ2-7
ASSPLAGQNYGYT,TRBV5-1,TRBJ1-2
ASSPVTVNTEAF,TRBV18,TRBJ1-1
ASRRKAGTATDTQY,TRBV28,TRBJ2-3
ASSQGRGWYQPQH,TRBV19,TRBJ1-5
ASSLEGLLANYGYT,TRBV5-1,TRBJ1-2
ASSYTGQGSYEQY,TRBV6-5,TRBJ2-7
ASSPRTGRIFNYGYT,TRBV9,TRBJ1-2
ASSPLTGKGGNIQY,TRBV28,TRBJ2-4
ASSLEGLAGGTGELF,TRBV11-1,TRBJ2-2
ASSHLDSTEAF,TRBV19,TRBJ1-1
ASSEDFGTDSYEQY,TRBV19,TRBJ2-7
ASSFDRAYGYT,TRBV11-3,TRBJ1-2
ASRLTGQSSPQSYT,TRBV28,TRBJ1-2
ASSGTSGNQPQH,TRBV2,TRBJ1-5
ATKRQGSNYGYT,TRBV2,TRBJ1-2
ASRSLLAKQETQY,TRBV28,TRBJ2-5